This record concerns one TCR beta chain sequence. Its antigen remains unknown. The library protocol tagged individual cDNA molecules with unique molecular identifiers. TCRdb analysed the 5' RACE reads with MiXCR anew, one entry per CDR3 protein. Among over 20,000 distinct CDR3 sequences, around 5.4% were seen once, and the ten largest hold around 2.5%. These data originate in a study of early T cells in non-severe SARS-CoV-2 infection. Study-wide findings and caveats: Matching with VDJdb favored anti-spike CD8 responses (missing private and CD4 specificities).

Trimming left V 5 bases short and J 6 bases short, with 17 bases between. Germline assignment: CDR1 LGHDT and CDR2 YNNKEL (reference sequence). This CDR3 spans 15 amino acids. The genes are TRBV3-1 and TRBJ2-1, with D perhaps TRBD2 (7 bases). The receptor comes from an adult who was a healthcare worker with PCR-confirmed SARS-CoV-2 infection or an uninfected control (not recorded which). Specimen: whole blood. The DNA for the CDR3 is TGTGCCAGCAGCACCCCCTCGGGGGGCTCCAATGAGCAGTTCTTC. It yields the protein CASSTPSGGSNEQFF.